This passage covers 14 T cell receptor beta chains from one sample sequenced in a study of T cells in Graves' hyperthyroidism and ophthalmopathy. What was amplified from RNA transcripts were TCR beta CDR3 regions. First-round RT-PCR of the TCR CDR3 relied on the HTBI primer set. In TCRdb, the multiplex PCR reads were re-called with MiXCR into one record per CDR3 protein. This table has some 690,000 distinct CDR3 sequences, roughly a sixth appearing once. Material for sequencing was blood. The receptors shown here come from a man aged 50 or older with Graves' hyperthyroidism.

The chain recombines TRBV11-2 with TRBJ2-1; a possible D gene is TRBD1 (7 bases). From germline, CDR1 is SGHAT and CDR2 FQNNGV. The germline V and J ends were trimmed by 1 base and 5 bases, with 15 bases remaining between them. There are 16 residues in the CDR3. CDR3 nucleotide sequence: TGTGCCAGCAGCTTAGGCTACCAGGGGGGTCACAATGAGCAGTTCTTC. This gives the protein CASSLGYQGGHNEQFF.

A few counts support this clonotype. The V call is TRBV18, the J call TRBJ2-7; D possibly corresponds to TRBD1 (5 bases). Trimming took 8 bases from V and 0 from J, leaving 11 bases between them. From germline, CDR1 is KGHSH and CDR2 LQKENI. The CDR3 consists of 13 residues. CDR3 in amino acids: CASQDDSSYEQYF. CDR3 coding DNA: TGTGCCAGCCAAGACGACAGCTCCTACGAGCAGTACTTC.

Only a few counts were recorded for this clonotype. J is TRBJ2-1 and V is TRBV6-2 or TRBV6-3, with 8 bases aligning to TRBD2. The germline V gene encodes CDR1 MNHEY and CDR2 SVGEGT. There are 15 residues in the CDR3. V dropped 5 bases and J dropped 0; count of bases not matched to a gene: 3. Written as DNA, the CDR3 is TGTGCCAGCAGTGGCGCGGGAGGCTCCTACAATGAGCAGTTCTTC. Protein: CASSGAGGSYNEQFF.

The J gene is TRBJ1-2, the V gene TRBV9, with D tentatively TRBD1 (5 bases). Per the germline V gene, CDR1 is SGDLS and CDR2 is YYNGEE. This CDR3 region has 13 residues. The V end was cut by 5 bases, the J end by 0 bases, with 8 bases between. The CDR3 DNA reads as TGTGCCAGCAGGGACACCTCTAACTATGGCTACACCTTC. Translating gives CASRDTSNYGYTF.

At least ten counts were recorded for this clonotype. The rearrangement joins TRBV5-1 to TRBJ2-3; 8 positions match TRBD2. V gave up 2 bases and J gave up 0 bases; unmatched junction bases: 8. CDR1 is SGHRS and CDR2 is YFSETQ in the germline V gene. This CDR3 region has 17 residues. The CDR3 coding sequence is TGCGCCAGCAGCTTTGGACTAGCTGTGTTGAGCACAGATACGCAGTATTTT. Its translation is CASSFGLAVLSTDTQYF.

The genes are TRBV7-9 and TRBJ2-1; D might be TRBD2 (6 bases). Trimming took off 9 bases at V and 4 bases at J, with 19 bases between the two ends. Germline V gives CDR1 SEHNR, CDR2 FQNEAQ (reference sequence). The CDR3 length is 15 residues. The CDR3: CARSSSGTPYNEQFF. As DNA, the CDR3 is TGTGCCAGAAGTTCCTCCGGGACTCCTTACAATGAGCAGTTCTTC.

This clonotype has at least ten counts. The chain carries TRBV5-1 and TRBJ2-1, with 10 bases that match TRBD2. The CDR3 is made up of 19 amino acids. Germline V gives CDR1 SGHRS, CDR2 YFSETQ. After removal of 4 bases from V and 0 bases from J, the junction contained 13 bases not matched to a gene. CDR3 sequence reads: CASSKAGGLNRSSYNEQFF. The CDR3 coding sequence is TGCGCCAGCAGCAAAGCGGGAGGGCTTAATAGGAGCTCCTACAATGAGCAGTTCTTC.

This clonotype was counted only a few times. The chain links TRBV3-1 to TRBJ2-3, with D unresolved. The CDR3 runs to 14 residues. V shed 3 bases and J shed 3 bases, with 10 bases lying between them. CDR1 LGHDT and CDR2 YNNKEL come from the germline V gene (reference sequence). The CDR3 reads CASSHTVGTDTQYF. CDR3 DNA: TGTGCCAGCAGCCATACGGTCGGAACAGATACGCAGTATTTT.

This clonotype showed up many times. The chain combines TRBV27 with TRBJ2-2; 9 bases are shared with TRBD2. This CDR3 region has 15 residues. Germline lookup yields CDR1 MNHEY and CDR2 SMNVEV (reference sequence). J was trimmed by 6 bases and V by 6 bases; bases with no gene match: 8. CDR3 bases: TGTGCCAGCAGATCCGGGACTAGCCCACCCGGGGAGCTGTTTTTT. As protein: CASRSGTSPPGELFF.

This clonotype showed up just a few times. V gene TRBV13 combines with J gene TRBJ2-3; 7 nucleotides align to TRBD1. The CDR3 has 18 amino acids. The germline V gene has CDR1 PRHDT and CDR2 FYEKMQ (reference sequence). Trimming took 4 bases from V and 3 from J; bases not matched to a gene: 16. In nucleotides, the CDR3 is TGTGCCAGCAGCTCCCCAACGACAGGGCCAGAAGCAACAGATACGCAGTATTTT. Encoded protein: CASSSPTTGPEATDTQYF.

This clonotype was seen many times. The CDR3: CAINRGLEQYF. CDR3 DNA sequence: TGTGCCATCAACAGGGGGCTCGAGCAGTACTTC. J is TRBJ2-7 and V is TRBV28, with TRBD1 identical over 9 bases. V was pared by 10 bases and J by 6 bases, with 4 bases of the junction left unmatched. The CDR3 runs to 11 residues. The V gene's germline CDR1 is MDHEN and CDR2 SYDVKM.

The table lists this clonotype with a few counts. The chain links TRBV14 to TRBJ2-1; D is perhaps TRBD1 or TRBD2 (5 bases each). The V gene lost 3 bases and the J gene lost 6 bases, with 9 bases spanning the gap. Germline CDR1 and CDR2: SGHDN and FVKESK. This CDR3 is 13 amino acids long. The DNA of the CDR3 is TGTGCCAGCAGCCAGGGGGAGAGCAATGAGCAGTTCTTC. It is translated as CASSQGESNEQFF.

This clonotype was seen more than once but under ten times. The rearrangement links TRBV5-1 to TRBJ1-1; no firm D call. There are 14 residues in the CDR3. The germline CDR1 and CDR2 sequences are SGHRS and YFSETQ. V gave up 2 bases and J gave up 0 bases, with 8 bases separating them. The CDR3 DNA reads as TGCGCCAGCAGCTTTCGGGCGCTGAACACTGAAGCTTTCTTT. Its protein product is CASSFRALNTEAFF.

In the case of this clonotype: This clone may be a read error of a much larger clone one base away. As the CDR3 is not closed by the conserved phenylalanine or tryptophan, this likely results from a read error. This sequence joins TRBV2 and TRBJ2-1, with TRBD1 identical over 9 bases. The CDR3 contains 16 residues. The germline V gene has CDR1 SNHLY and CDR2 FYNNEI. The CDR3 DNA is TGTGCCAGCAGTTGGACAGGGGAAGGCTCCTACAATGGGCAGTTCTCC. It translates to CASSWTGEGSYNGQFS.